A single sample gave rise to the 32 T cell receptor beta chains below, sequenced in a study of sequential checkpoint blockade in melanoma. As to treatment: randomized to nivolumab then ipilimumab (arm A) or the reverse (arm B). Profiled with immunoSEQ multiplex PCR; TCRdb holds only in-frame clones, not every one. The sample contains approximately 10,000 clones, more than 60% of which appear only once. The source was CD8+ T cells sorted from blood (inferred from file names), collected from a patient given nivolumab and ipilimumab in sequence. Source of these receptors: a human donor with melanoma.

The chain carries TRBV7-3 and TRBJ2-6, with 9 positions matching TRBD1. The germline gives CDR1 SGHTA, CDR2 FQGTGA. CDR3 length: 18 residues. Losses at the gene ends were 5 bases for V and 1 base for J; bases not matched to a gene: 9. CDR3 region: CASSKSPGTGSGANVLTF. Written as DNA, the CDR3 is TGTGCCAGCAGCAAAAGTCCCGGGACAGGGTCTGGGGCCAACGTCCTGACTTTC.

The gene calls are TRBV19 and TRBJ2-1; 10 nucleotides line up with TRBD2. The CDR3 sequence is 15 residues long. Germline V gene data show CDR1 as LNHDA and CDR2 as SQIVND (reference sequence). V shed 7 bases and J 0 bases; nucleotides not matched to a gene: 3. This chain's CDR3 is CASIERGGSYNEQFF. The CDR3 coding sequence is TGTGCCAGTATAGAGCGGGGGGGCTCCTACAATGAGCAGTTCTTC.

This clone was seen once. The DNA for the CDR3 is TGTGCCAGCAGCTTAGCGGGACACCGGAAGAGTCAGCCCCAGCATTTT. Translating it yields CASSLAGHRKSQPQHF. The chain uses TRBV5-6 and TRBJ1-5, with D tentatively TRBD1 (6 bases). CDR3 length equals 16 residues. V was trimmed by 2 bases and J by 6 bases, leaving 18 bases between them. Per the germline V gene, CDR1 is SGHDT and CDR2 is YYEEEE.

This chain links TRBV7-9 with TRBJ2-1, with 16 bases aligning to TRBD2. V lost 6 bases, J lost 5 bases, and 13 bases stayed unmatched. The CDR3 is 19 residues long. CDR1 is SEHNR, CDR2 FQNEAQ, per germline (reference sequence). This chain's CDR3 is CASRSIPGTSGRADNEQFF. The DNA of the CDR3 is TGTGCCAGCAGGTCTATCCCCGGGACTAGCGGGAGGGCCGACAATGAGCAGTTCTTC. Together with reference TRBV7-9 and TRBJ2-1, the CDR3 gives the full variable domain: DTGVSQNPRHKITKRGQNVTFRCDPISEHNRLYWYRQTLGQGPEFLTYFQNEAQLEKSRLLSDRFSAERPKGSFSTLEIQRTEQGDSAMYLCASRSIPGTSGRADNEQFFGPGTRLTVL.

The chain is built from TRBV5-1 and TRBJ2-7; TRBD1 is a possible D gene (5 bases). CDR3 length equals 16 residues. The V end was cut by 0 bases, the J end by 6 bases, with 19 bases between. Germline assignment: CDR1 SGHRS and CDR2 YFSETQ. CDR3 DNA sequence: TGCGCCAGCAGCTTGGTTTCAGTCAGGGATTCTCTCGAGCAGTACTTC. It codes for CASSLVSVRDSLEQYF.

The chain recombines TRBV29-1 with TRBJ2-7, with 8 positions matching TRBD1. The germline gives CDR1 SQVTM, CDR2 ANQGSEA. The V gene end was trimmed by 6 bases and the J gene end by 5 bases; junction bases not matched to a gene: 3. This CDR3 is built from 11 residues. The DNA of the CDR3 is TGCAGCGTACCGACAGGGGACGAGCAGTACTTC. Translating gives CSVPTGDEQYF.

The chain is built from TRBV25-1 and TRBJ2-5; weak D call: TRBD1 (5 bases). Trimming removed 2 bases from V and 1 base from J, with 5 bases in between. This CDR3 has 13 residues. CDR1 and CDR2 (germline): MGHDK, SYGVNS. CDR3 in amino acids: CASSEDSQETQYF. The CDR3 nucleotides are TGTGCCAGCAGTGAAGACAGCCAAGAGACCCAGTACTTC.

The rearrangement links TRBV9 to TRBJ2-1; TRBD2 matches at 12 bases. Germline V gives CDR1 SGDLS, CDR2 YYNGEE. The trim removed 4 bases at V and 4 bases at J, leaving 6 bases unmatched. The CDR3 totals 16 residues. This CDR3 is CASSPRLAGEYNEQFF. The DNA for the CDR3 is TGTGCCAGCAGCCCAAGACTAGCGGGAGAATACAATGAGCAGTTCTTC.

This clone appeared once. The genes are TRBV9 and TRBJ2-1; D gene uncertain. From germline, CDR1 is SGDLS and CDR2 YYNGEE. Trimming took 2 bases from V and 9 from J, leaving 21 bases between them. The CDR3 consists of 16 residues. For the CDR3, the DNA is TGTGCCAGCAGCGTTATGCGGTTAGCTAAGGTCAGTGAGCAGTTCTTC. It yields the protein CASSVMRLAKVSEQFF.

This rearrangement joins TRBV9 to TRBJ2-1, with TRBD2 identical over 13 bases. The CDR3 spans 18 residues. The germline CDR1 and CDR2 sequences are SGDLS and YYNGEE. Germline trimming cut 4 bases from V and 9 bases from J; bases unmatched to any gene: 16. CDR3 sequence (DNA): TGTGCCAGCAGCTGGGGGTTAAAACGTGGACTAGCGGGAGTTGAGCAGTTCTTC. It is translated as CASSWGLKRGLAGVEQFF.

The V call is TRBV5-4, the J call TRBJ2-5, with D possibly TRBD2 on 6 matching bases. The CDR3 sequence is 14 residues long. Germline CDR1 and CDR2: SGHNT and YYREEE (reference sequence). V gave up 4 bases and J gave up 3 bases, with 13 bases separating them. The CDR3 DNA sequence: TGTGCCAGCAGCCGTATGTCGGGGGAAGAGACCCAGTACTTC. It codes for CASSRMSGEETQYF.

The genes are TRBV5-1 and TRBJ2-7, with 7 bases lining up with TRBD1. The CDR3 has 13 residues. Unmatched junction bases numbered 4, after V lost 3 bases and J lost 4 bases. Per the germline V gene, CDR1 is SGHRS and CDR2 is YFSETQ. The CDR3 nucleotides read TGCGCCAGCAGCTCAACCAGGGGGTACGAGCAGTACTTC. Translating it yields CASSSTRGYEQYF.

CDR3 nucleotide sequence: TGTGCCAGCAGTTTCCCAGGGCTCACTGAAGCTTTCTTT. Its translation is CASSFPGLTEAFF. This chain uses TRBV27 with TRBJ1-1; tentatively, D is TRBD1 (5 bases). The V gene lost 3 bases and the J gene lost 4 bases, with 9 bases spanning the gap. The germline CDR1 and CDR2 sequences are MNHEY and SMNVEV (reference sequence). The CDR3 is made up of 13 amino acids.

This clone was observed a few times. This rearrangement joins TRBV29-1 to TRBJ2-1, with 8 bases identical to TRBD2. The germline gives CDR1 SQVTM, CDR2 ANQGSEA. The CDR3 sequence is 17 residues long. The V gene end was trimmed by 0 bases and the J gene end by 0 bases; junction bases not matched to a gene: 7. The CDR3 region has the DNA TGCAGCGTTGAAGATAGTTCGGGGGGGAGCTCCTACAATGAGCAGTTCTTC. Its protein is CSVEDSSGGSSYNEQFF.

In its sample, this clone ranks as medium-sized. Additional DNA sequences in this sample encode the identical CDR3. The chain recombines TRBV19 with TRBJ1-1; D not resolved. V lost 3 bases, J lost 0 bases, and 11 bases lay in between. Germline V gene lookup returns CDR1 LNHDA and CDR2 SQIVND (reference sequence). There are 15 residues in the CDR3. CDR3 protein: CASSIYSTLNTEAFF. CDR3 DNA sequence: TGTGCCAGTAGTATCTATAGCACATTGAACACTGAAGCTTTCTTT.

This rearrangement joins TRBV7-9 to TRBJ2-7; D is possibly TRBD1 (6 bases). This CDR3 spans 13 amino acids. The V end was cut by 5 bases, the J end by 2 bases, with 10 bases between. Per the germline V gene, CDR1 is SEHNR and CDR2 is FQNEAQ (reference sequence). The CDR3 nucleotides read TGTGCCAGCAGCCCCAGGGGTCCCTACGAGCAGTACTTC. Its protein product is CASSPRGPYEQYF.

This clone appeared a few times. The V gene is TRBV7-9, the J gene TRBJ1-2; a possible D gene is TRBD1 (6 bases). V lost 6 bases and J lost 6, with 17 bases in between. The CDR3 is 14 amino acids. Germline-derived CDR1 and CDR2 are SEHNR and FQNEAQ (reference sequence). This CDR3 reads CASRQTGHGDGYTF. The CDR3 DNA follows: TGTGCCAGCAGGCAAACAGGGCATGGTGATGGCTACACCTTC.

V is TRBV4-1 and J is TRBJ2-5; D gene uncertain. Trimming removed 4 bases at V and 2 bases at J, with 20 bases between. The length of the CDR3 is 17 residues. CDR1 and CDR2 (germline): MGHRA, YSYEKL. The CDR3 DNA reads as TGCGCCAGCAGCCGCGCGACTGGATTTCCCCCTCAAGAGACCCAGTACTTC. Amino acid sequence: CASSRATGFPPQETQYF.

V usage is TRBV7-6 and J usage is TRBJ2-7; 8 nucleotides align to TRBD2. The germline CDR1 and CDR2 sequences are SGHVS and FNYEAQ. The V segment lost 5 bases and the J segment 0 bases; nucleotides outside the gene matches: 6. The CDR3 consists of 15 residues. CDR3 sequence reads: CASSPLADSSYEQYF. The CDR3 bases are TGTGCCAGCAGCCCACTAGCGGATAGCTCCTACGAGCAGTACTTC.

The gene calls are TRBV7-3 and TRBJ2-7; D gene uncertain. The length of the CDR3 is 12 residues. Germline CDR1 SGHTA, CDR2 FQGTGA. V was cut by 5 bases and J by 4 bases, with 9 bases left in between. CDR3 residues: CASSPTLYEQYF. The CDR3, as DNA: TGTGCCAGCAGCCCCACATTATACGAGCAGTACTTC.

The chain uses TRBV6-5 and TRBJ2-7; perhaps TRBD1 as D (5 bases). Germline V CDR1 and CDR2: MNHEY, SVGAGI. CDR3 length: 14 amino acids. V lost 6 bases and J 0 bases, leaving 12 bases between the germline ends. The CDR3 bases are TGTGCCAGCAGGGAGCAGGGTATCTCCTACGAGCAGTACTTC. It codes for CASREQGISYEQYF.

This chain uses TRBV27 with TRBJ2-6; D is undetermined. The V gene's germline CDR1 is MNHEY and CDR2 SMNVEV (reference sequence). The V gene lost 9 bases and the J gene lost 1 base, with 4 bases spanning the gap. This CDR3 comprises 12 residues. CDR3 residues: CASTSGANVLTF. The CDR3, as DNA: TGTGCCAGTACATCTGGGGCCAACGTCCTGACTTTC.

The genes are TRBV14 and TRBJ1-4; 7 bases line up with TRBD1. The J segment lost 6 bases and the V segment lost 3 bases, leaving 13 bases of the junction unmatched. The germline V gene encodes CDR1 SGHDN and CDR2 FVKESK. The CDR3 runs 17 residues. CDR3: CASSHPRGAPPHEKLFF. CDR3 sequence (DNA): TGTGCCAGCAGCCATCCCAGGGGGGCACCTCCCCATGAAAAACTGTTTTTT. The variable domain in full, completed from reference TRBV14 and TRBJ1-4, reads EAGVTQFPSHSVIEKGQTVTLRCDPISGHDNLYWYRRVMGKEIKFLLHFVKESKQDESGMPNNRFLAERTGGTYSTLKVQPAELEDSGVYFCASSHPRGAPPHEKLFFGSGTQLSVL.

V is TRBV7-9 and J is TRBJ1-1; D is undetermined. Trimming cost V 1 base and J 7 bases, with 7 bases left between them. This CDR3 contains 12 residues. From germline, CDR1 is SEHNR and CDR2 FQNEAQ (reference sequence). Here the CDR3 reads CASSLVASEAFF. CDR3 bases: TGTGCCAGCAGCTTAGTGGCCAGTGAAGCTTTCTTT.

This clone was found once. CDR3 in amino acids: CASSLDYPYNEQFF. The CDR3 region has the DNA TGCGCCAGCAGCTTGGACTATCCCTACAATGAGCAGTTCTTC. V usage is TRBV5-1 and J usage is TRBJ2-1; unclear D gene. The ends were cut back, 0 bases at V and 2 bases at J, with 6 bases in the middle. There are 14 residues in the CDR3. Germline V gene data show CDR1 as SGHRS and CDR2 as YFSETQ.

The chain carries TRBV9 and TRBJ1-6; D remains ambiguous. V was shortened by 0 bases and J by 7 bases, with 8 bases between the two germline ends. In germline, CDR1 is SGDLS, CDR2 YYNGEE. The CDR3 totals 14 residues. The CDR3 loop is CASSVAVGNSPLHF. CDR3 nucleotide sequence: TGTGCCAGCAGCGTAGCCGTTGGCAATTCACCCCTCCACTTT.

This clone is medium-sized within its sample. The V gene is TRBV7-9, the J gene TRBJ1-2; D is unresolved. Germline V gene data show CDR1 as SEHNR and CDR2 as FQNEAQ (reference sequence). The CDR3 runs to 16 residues. With 2 bases removed from V and 0 bases from J, the gap between germline ends came to 13 bases. The DNA of the CDR3 is TGTGCCAGCAGCTTATTGTTCCAGGAATCTAACTATGGCTACACCTTC. Residues: CASSLLFQESNYGYTF.

V is TRBV11-2 and J is TRBJ1-1; D gene ambiguous. The CDR3 is made up of 13 amino acids. V was clipped by 5 bases and J by 4 bases, with 11 bases between them. Germline V gene data show CDR1 as SGHAT and CDR2 as FQNNGV. The DNA for the CDR3 is TGTGCCAGCAGCCCCTGGGGAGGCACTGAAGCTTTCTTT. The encoded protein is CASSPWGGTEAFF.

The chain combines TRBV7-3 with TRBJ2-1; 8 nucleotides match TRBD1. Germline trimming cut 3 bases from V and 6 bases from J; bases unmatched to any gene: 7. The CDR3 totals 15 residues. Looked up from germline, CDR1 is SGHTA and CDR2 is FQGTGA. The CDR3 coding sequence is TGTGCCAGCAGCTTGACAGGGGCTCACGCCAATGAGCAGTTCTTC. Its translation: CASSLTGAHANEQFF.

CDR3 sequence (DNA): TGTGCCAGCAGTTCCGGGACAGGCTCCTACAATGAGCAGTTCTTC. It yields the protein CASSSGTGSYNEQFF. This chain links TRBV27 with TRBJ2-1, with TRBD1 identical over 8 bases. Trimming removed 4 bases from V and 0 bases from J; junction bases left unmatched: 2. The CDR3 runs 15 residues. Looked up from germline, CDR1 is MNHEY and CDR2 is SMNVEV (reference sequence).

V usage is TRBV7-6 and J usage is TRBJ2-7; TRBD2 matches 7 bases. Germline V gene sequence: CDR1 SGHVS, CDR2 FNYEAQ. Trimming took 5 bases from V and 3 from J; bases not matched to a gene: 7. There are 14 residues in the CDR3. CDR3 DNA sequence: TGTGCCAGCAGCGCCCGACTAGCAGACTACGAGCAGTACTTC. Protein product: CASSARLADYEQYF.

This clone occurred a few times. The rearrangement links TRBV27 to TRBJ2-1, with TRBD2 as a possible D gene (6 bases). Between the trimmed V and J ends, which lost 8 bases and 6 bases, there was a span of 20 bases. This CDR3 is built from 15 residues. CDR1 MNHEY and CDR2 SMNVEV come from the germline V gene (reference sequence). In DNA, the CDR3 is TGTGCCAGCTCCGGAGGGGTTCTCGGTCTCAATGAGCAGTTCTTC. This encodes CASSGGVLGLNEQFF.